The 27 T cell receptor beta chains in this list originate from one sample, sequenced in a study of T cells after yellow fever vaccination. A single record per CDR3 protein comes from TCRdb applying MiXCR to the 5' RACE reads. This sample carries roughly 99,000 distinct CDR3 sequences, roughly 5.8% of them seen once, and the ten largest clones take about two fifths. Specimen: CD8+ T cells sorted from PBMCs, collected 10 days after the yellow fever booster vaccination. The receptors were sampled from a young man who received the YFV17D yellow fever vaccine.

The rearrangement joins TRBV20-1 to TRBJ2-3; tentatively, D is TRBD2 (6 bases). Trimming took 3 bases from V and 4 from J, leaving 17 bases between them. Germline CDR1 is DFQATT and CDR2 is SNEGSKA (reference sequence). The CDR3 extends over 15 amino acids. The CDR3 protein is CSARADYSFADTQYF. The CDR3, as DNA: TGCAGTGCTAGGGCGGACTATAGTTTTGCAGATACGCAGTATTTT.

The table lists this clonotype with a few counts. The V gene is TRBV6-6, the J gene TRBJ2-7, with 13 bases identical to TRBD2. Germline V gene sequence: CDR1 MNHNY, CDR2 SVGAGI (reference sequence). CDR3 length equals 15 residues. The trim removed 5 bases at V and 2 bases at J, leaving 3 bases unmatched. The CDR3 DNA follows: TGTGCCAGCAGTCCGGGACTAGCGGGGACCTACGAGCAGTACGTC. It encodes CASSPGLAGTYEQYV.

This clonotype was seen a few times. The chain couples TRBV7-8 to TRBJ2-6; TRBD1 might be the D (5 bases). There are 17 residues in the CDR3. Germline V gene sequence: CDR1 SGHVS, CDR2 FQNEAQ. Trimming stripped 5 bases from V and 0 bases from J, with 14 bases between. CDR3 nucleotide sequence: TGTGCCAGCAGCCCGCAGGGCCCCGTCTCTGGGGCCAACGTCCTGACTTTC. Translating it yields CASSPQGPVSGANVLTF.

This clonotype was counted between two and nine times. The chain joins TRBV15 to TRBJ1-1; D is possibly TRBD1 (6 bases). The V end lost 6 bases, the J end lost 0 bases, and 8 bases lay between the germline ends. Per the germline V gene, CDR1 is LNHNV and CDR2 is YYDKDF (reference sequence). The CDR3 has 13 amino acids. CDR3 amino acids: CATRDRLNTEAFF. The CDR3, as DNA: TGTGCCACCAGGGACAGACTGAACACTGAAGCTTTCTTT.

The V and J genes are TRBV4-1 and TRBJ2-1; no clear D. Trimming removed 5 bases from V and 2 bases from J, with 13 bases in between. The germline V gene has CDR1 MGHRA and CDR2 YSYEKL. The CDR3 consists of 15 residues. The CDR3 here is CASSSRKVPYNEQFF. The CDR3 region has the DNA TGCGCCAGCAGCAGCCGGAAGGTCCCCTACAATGAGCAGTTCTTC.

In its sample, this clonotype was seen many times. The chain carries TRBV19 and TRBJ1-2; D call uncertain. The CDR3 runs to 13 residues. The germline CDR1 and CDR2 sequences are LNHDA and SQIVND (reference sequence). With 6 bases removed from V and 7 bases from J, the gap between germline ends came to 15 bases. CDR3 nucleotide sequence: TGTGCCAGTAGAAGATCCCCGATGGCTGGCTACACCTTC. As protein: CASRRSPMAGYTF. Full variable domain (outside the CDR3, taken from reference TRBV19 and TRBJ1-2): DGGITQSPKYLFRKEGQNVTLSCEQNLNHDAMYWYRQDPGQGLRLIYYSQIVNDFQKGDIAEGYSVSREKKESFPLTVTSAQKNPTAFYLCASRRSPMAGYTFGSGTRLTVV.

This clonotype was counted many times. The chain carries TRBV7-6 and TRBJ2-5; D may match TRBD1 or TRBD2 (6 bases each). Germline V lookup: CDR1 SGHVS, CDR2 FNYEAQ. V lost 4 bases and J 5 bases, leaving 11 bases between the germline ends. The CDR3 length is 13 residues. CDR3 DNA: TGTGCCAGCAGCTCTGGGGGGCTGGAGACCCAGTACTTC. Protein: CASSSGGLETQYF.

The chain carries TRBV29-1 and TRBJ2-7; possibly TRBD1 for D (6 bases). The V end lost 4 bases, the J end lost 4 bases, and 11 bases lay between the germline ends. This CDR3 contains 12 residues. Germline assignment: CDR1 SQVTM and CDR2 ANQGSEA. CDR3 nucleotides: TGCAGCGTTGGGGCCAGGGGTTACGAGCAGTACTTC. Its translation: CSVGARGYEQYF.

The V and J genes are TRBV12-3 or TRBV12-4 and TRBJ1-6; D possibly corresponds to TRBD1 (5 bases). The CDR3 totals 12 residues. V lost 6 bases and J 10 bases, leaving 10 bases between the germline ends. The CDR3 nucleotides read TGTGCCAGCAGCCCTACAGGATCACCCCTCCACTTT. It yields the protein CASSPTGSPLHF.

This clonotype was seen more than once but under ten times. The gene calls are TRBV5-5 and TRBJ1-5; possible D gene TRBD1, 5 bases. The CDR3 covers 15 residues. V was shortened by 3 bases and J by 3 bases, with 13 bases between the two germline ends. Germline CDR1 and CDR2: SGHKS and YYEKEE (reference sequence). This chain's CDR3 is CASSSAGDPNQPQHF. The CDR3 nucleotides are TGTGCCAGCAGCTCGGCGGGGGACCCCAATCAGCCCCAGCATTTT.

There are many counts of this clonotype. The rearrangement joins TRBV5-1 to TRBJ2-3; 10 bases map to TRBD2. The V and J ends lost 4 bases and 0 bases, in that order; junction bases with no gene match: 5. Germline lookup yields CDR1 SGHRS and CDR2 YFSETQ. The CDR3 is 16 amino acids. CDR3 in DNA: TGCGCCAGCAGCCTCAGTAGCGGGGGGAGCACAGATACGCAGTATTTT. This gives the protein CASSLSSGGSTDTQYF.

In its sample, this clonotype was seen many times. The CDR3 loop reads CATSIRTVYDYGYTF. In DNA form, the CDR3 reads TGTGCCACCAGCATTAGGACCGTATATGACTATGGCTACACCTTC. V usage is TRBV15 and J usage is TRBJ1-2; D is unresolved. Germline values: CDR1 LNHNV, CDR2 YYDKDF (reference sequence). The CDR3 extends over 15 amino acids. V was cut by 4 bases and J by 3 bases, with 15 bases left in between.

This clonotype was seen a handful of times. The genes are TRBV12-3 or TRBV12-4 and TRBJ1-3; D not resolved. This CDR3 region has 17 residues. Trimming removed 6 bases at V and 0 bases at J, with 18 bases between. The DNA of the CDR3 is TGTGCCAGCAGCCTAACCATGGGCCTGCCCTCTGGAAACACCATATATTTT. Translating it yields CASSLTMGLPSGNTIYF.

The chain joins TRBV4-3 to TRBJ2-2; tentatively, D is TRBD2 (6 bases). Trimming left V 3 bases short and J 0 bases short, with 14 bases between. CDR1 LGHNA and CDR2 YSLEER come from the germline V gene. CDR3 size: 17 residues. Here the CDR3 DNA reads TGCGCCAGCAGCCAGGACGGGACTGATTCGAACACCGGGGAGCTGTTTTTT. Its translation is CASSQDGTDSNTGELFF.

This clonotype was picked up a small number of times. The CDR3: CATSSRGQGRRAGELFF. CDR3 DNA: TGTGCCACCAGCAGCCGCGGACAGGGACGGCGGGCCGGGGAGCTGTTTTTT. V usage is TRBV15 and J usage is TRBJ2-2; TRBD1 agrees at 8 bases. The CDR3 runs to 17 residues. Germline CDR1 LNHNV, CDR2 YYDKDF (reference sequence). The V segment lost 3 bases and the J segment 6 bases; nucleotides outside the gene matches: 12.

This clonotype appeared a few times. CDR3 sequence reads: CASSPVLAGGPGELFF. The CDR3 nucleotides are TGTGCCAGCAGCCCGGTACTAGCGGGGGGCCCCGGGGAGCTGTTTTTT. V is TRBV9 and J is TRBJ2-2; 12 bases are shared with TRBD2. The CDR3 is 16 residues long. V trimming: 4 bases; J trimming: 6 bases; junction bases outside the gene matches: 7. Germline loops: CDR1 SGDLS, CDR2 YYNGEE. The full variable domain, with the rest looked up from reference TRBV9 and TRBJ2-2, is DSGVTQTPKHLITATGQRVTLRCSPRSGDLSVYWYQQSLDQGLQFLIQYYNGEERAKGNILERFSAQQFPDLHSELNLSSLELGDSALYFCASSPVLAGGPGELFFGEGSRLTVL.

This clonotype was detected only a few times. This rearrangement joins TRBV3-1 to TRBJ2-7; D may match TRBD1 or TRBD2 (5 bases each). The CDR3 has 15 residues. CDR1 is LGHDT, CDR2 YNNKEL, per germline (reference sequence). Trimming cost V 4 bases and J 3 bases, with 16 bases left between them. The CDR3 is CASSPWDGLVYEQYF. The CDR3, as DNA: TGTGCCAGCAGCCCATGGGACGGTTTGGTCTACGAGCAGTACTTC.

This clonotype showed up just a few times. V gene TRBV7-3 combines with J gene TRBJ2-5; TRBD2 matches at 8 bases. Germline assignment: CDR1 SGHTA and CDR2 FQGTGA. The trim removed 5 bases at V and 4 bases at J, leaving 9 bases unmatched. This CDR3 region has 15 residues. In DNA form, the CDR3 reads TGTGCCAGCAGCCTAAGCGGGGGTTTAGGAGAGACCCAGTACTTC. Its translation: CASSLSGGLGETQYF.

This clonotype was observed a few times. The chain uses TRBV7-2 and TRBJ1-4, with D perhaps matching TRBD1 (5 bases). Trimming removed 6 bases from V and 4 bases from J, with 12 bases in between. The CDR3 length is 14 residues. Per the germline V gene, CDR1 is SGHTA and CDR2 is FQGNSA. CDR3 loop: CASSLRGLNEKLFF. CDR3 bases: TGTGCCAGCAGTCTAAGGGGCCTTAATGAAAAACTGTTTTTT.

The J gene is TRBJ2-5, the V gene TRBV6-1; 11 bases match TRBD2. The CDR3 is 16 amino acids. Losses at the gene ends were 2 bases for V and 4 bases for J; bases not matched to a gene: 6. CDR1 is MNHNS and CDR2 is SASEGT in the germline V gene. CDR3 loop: CASSEYSGGARETQYF. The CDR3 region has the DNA TGTGCCAGCAGTGAATATAGCGGGGGGGCACGAGAGACCCAGTACTTC.

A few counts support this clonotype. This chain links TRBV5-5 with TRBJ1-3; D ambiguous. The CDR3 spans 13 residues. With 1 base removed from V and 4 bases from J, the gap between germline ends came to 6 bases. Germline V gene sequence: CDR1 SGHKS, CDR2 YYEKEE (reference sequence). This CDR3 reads CASSLYNGNTIYF. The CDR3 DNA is TGTGCCAGCAGCTTGTATAACGGAAACACCATATATTTT. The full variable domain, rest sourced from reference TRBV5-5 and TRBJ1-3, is DAGVTQSPTHLIKTRGQQVTLRCSPISGHKSVSWYQQVLGQGPQFIFQYYEKEERGRGNFPDRFSARQFPNYSSELNVNALLLGDSALYLCASSLYNGNTIYFGEGSWLTVV.

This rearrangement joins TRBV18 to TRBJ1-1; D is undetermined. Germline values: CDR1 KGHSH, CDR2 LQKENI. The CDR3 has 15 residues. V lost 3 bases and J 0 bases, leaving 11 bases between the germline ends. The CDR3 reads CASSPSSGMNTEAFF. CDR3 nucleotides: TGTGCCAGCTCACCTTCATCCGGGATGAACACTGAAGCTTTCTTT.

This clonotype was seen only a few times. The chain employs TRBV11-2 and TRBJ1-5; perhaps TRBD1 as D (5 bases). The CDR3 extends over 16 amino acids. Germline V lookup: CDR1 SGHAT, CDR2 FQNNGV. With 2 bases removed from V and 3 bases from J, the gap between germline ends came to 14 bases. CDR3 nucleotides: TGTGCCAGCAGCTTAACTCGGGACGGCCTCAATCAGCCCCAGCATTTT. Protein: CASSLTRDGLNQPQHF.

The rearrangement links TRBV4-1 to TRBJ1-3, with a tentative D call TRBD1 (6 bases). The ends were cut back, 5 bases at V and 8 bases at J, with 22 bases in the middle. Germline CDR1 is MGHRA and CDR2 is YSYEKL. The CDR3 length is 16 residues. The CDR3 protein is CASSASTRGRGDTIYF. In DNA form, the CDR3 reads TGCGCCAGCAGCGCCTCTACCCGGGGGCGCGGGGACACCATATATTTT.

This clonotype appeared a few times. CDR3 loop: CASSILQGSDYTEAFF. CDR3 nucleotide sequence: TGTGCCAGCAGCATCTTACAGGGGTCTGATTACACTGAAGCTTTCTTT. V and J are TRBV5-5 and TRBJ1-1, with TRBD1 identical over 7 bases. With V trimmed by 4 bases and J by 3 bases, 12 bases remained unmatched. Looked up from germline, CDR1 is SGHKS and CDR2 is YYEKEE (reference sequence). The length of the CDR3 is 16 residues.

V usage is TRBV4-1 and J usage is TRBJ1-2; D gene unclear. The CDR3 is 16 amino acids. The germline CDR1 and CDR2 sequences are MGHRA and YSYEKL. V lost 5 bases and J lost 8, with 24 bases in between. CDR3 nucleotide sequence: TGCGCCAGCAGCGAGAGATCACGGACCGGCCAAGGCGGCTACACCTTC. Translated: CASSERSRTGQGGYTF.

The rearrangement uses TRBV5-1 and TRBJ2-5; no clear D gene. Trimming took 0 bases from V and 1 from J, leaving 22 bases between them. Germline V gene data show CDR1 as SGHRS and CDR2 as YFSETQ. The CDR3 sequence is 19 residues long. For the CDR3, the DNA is TGCGCCAGCAGCTTGGGAATTTCTCTGGGGTCGACTTTCCAAGAGACCCAGTACTTC. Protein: CASSLGISLGSTFQETQYF.